A single sample is the source of the 27 T cell receptor beta chains below, sequenced in a study of T cell responses to AZD1222 COVID-19 vaccine. The data were produced by immunoSEQ multiplex PCR, yet TCRdb's version contains in-frame clones alone and is incomplete. The sample yields about 88,000 clones, roughly 89% seen once. The source material was peripheral blood, sampled 28 days after the second AZD1222 dose. The receptors were sampled from an adult who received the AZD1222 COVID-19 vaccine.

The V and J genes are TRBV18 and TRBJ1-5; D ambiguous. The germline V gene encodes CDR1 KGHSH and CDR2 LQKENI. Trimming left V 4 bases short and J 3 bases short, with 7 bases between. CDR3 size: 13 residues. In DNA form, the CDR3 reads TGTGCCAGCTCACGACAAGTCAATCAGCCCCAGCATTTT. Amino acids: CASSRQVNQPQHF.

The rearrangement links TRBV29-1 to TRBJ2-7; the D gene is possibly TRBD1 (5 bases). CDR1 and CDR2 (germline): SQVTM, ANQGSEA. V lost 4 bases, J lost 0 bases, and 7 bases lay in between. This CDR3 has 12 residues. Here the CDR3 reads CSVADTSYEQYF. The CDR3 region has the DNA TGCAGCGTTGCGGACACCTCCTACGAGCAGTACTTC.

This chain connects TRBV19 to TRBJ2-5, with D possibly TRBD1 on 6 matching bases. This CDR3 is built from 18 residues. Between the trimmed V and J ends, which lost 6 bases and 0 bases, there was a span of 23 bases. The germline gives CDR1 LNHDA, CDR2 SQIVND (reference sequence). The CDR3 is CASRPGQSYGAYQETQYF. DNA of the CDR3: TGTGCCAGTAGACCTGGACAGAGTTATGGAGCCTACCAAGAGACCCAGTACTTC. The full variable domain, completed using reference TRBV19 and TRBJ2-5, is DGGITQSPKYLFRKEGQNVTLSCEQNLNHDAMYWYRQDPGQGLRLIYYSQIVNDFQKGDIAEGYSVSREKKESFPLTVTSAQKNPTAFYLCASRPGQSYGAYQETQYFGPGTRLLVL.

The rearrangement joins TRBV5-8 to TRBJ2-3, with D possibly being TRBD2 (6 bases). There are 15 residues in the CDR3. Germline CDR1 reads SGHTS; CDR2 reads YDEGEE. Trimming pared 2 bases from V and 4 bases from J, leaving 14 bases between. CDR3 amino acids: CASSFYPPGADTQYF. The CDR3, as DNA: TGTGCCAGCAGCTTTTATCCCCCGGGGGCAGATACGCAGTATTTT.

This chain connects TRBV9 to TRBJ2-3, with TRBD2 as a possible D gene (7 bases). Trimming removed 0 bases at V and 3 bases at J, with 11 bases between. Germline V gene sequence: CDR1 SGDLS, CDR2 YYNGEE. The CDR3 is 15 amino acids. CDR3 protein: CASSVGAGATDTQYF. CDR3 DNA sequence: TGTGCCAGCAGCGTAGGGGCGGGGGCAACAGATACGCAGTATTTT.

V is TRBV27 and J is TRBJ2-7, with 11 nucleotides matching TRBD2. In germline, CDR1 is MNHEY, CDR2 SMNVEV (reference sequence). With V trimmed by 4 bases and J by 1 base, 6 bases remained unmatched. CDR3 size: 16 residues. The CDR3: CASSSPSGGPSYEQYF. The CDR3 nucleotides read TGTGCCAGCAGTTCCCCTAGCGGGGGGCCTTCCTACGAGCAGTACTTC.

This chain uses TRBV18 with TRBJ2-5, with a possible D match to TRBD2 (5 bases). CDR1 KGHSH and CDR2 LQKENI come from the germline V gene. The CDR3 loop spans 13 amino acids. V dropped 3 bases and J dropped 5 bases, with 10 bases sitting between them. CDR3 region: CASSPGLRETQYF. CDR3 nucleotides: TGTGCCAGCTCACCCGGACTTCGCGAGACCCAGTACTTC.

The count of this clone is one. This chain links TRBV5-1 with TRBJ1-6; 7 bases match TRBD1. Germline loops: CDR1 SGHRS, CDR2 YFSETQ. The junction had 4 bases not matched to a gene; V was cut back by 0 bases and J by 4 bases. The CDR3 covers 16 residues. CDR3 in amino acids: CASSLVSGGYNSPLHF. DNA of the CDR3: TGCGCCAGCAGCTTGGTGTCAGGGGGTTATAATTCACCCCTCCACTTT.

This clone counts as medium-sized. This chain uses TRBV12-3 or TRBV12-4 with TRBJ1-6; D perhaps matches TRBD1 (6 bases). Deletions cut 7 bases from V and 10 bases from J, with 14 bases between. This CDR3 has 13 amino acids. The CDR3 nucleotides are TGTGCCAGCAAGCCGGGGGCTCAATCACCCCTCCACTTT. Protein product: CASKPGAQSPLHF.

The chain employs TRBV12-3 or TRBV12-4 and TRBJ1-1; D is uncertain. The CDR3 runs 12 residues. The ends were cut back, 3 bases at V and 10 bases at J, with 12 bases in the middle. CDR3 sequence: CASSFSGSGAFF. The CDR3 region has the DNA TGTGCCAGCAGTTTTTCGGGCAGTGGAGCTTTCTTT.

This clone was recorded a few times. The rearrangement links TRBV19 to TRBJ1-1, with 7 bases that match TRBD1. J gave up 7 bases and V 5 bases, and 19 bases lay outside the gene matches. The germline CDR1 and CDR2 sequences are LNHDA and SQIVND (reference sequence). The CDR3 totals 17 residues. The CDR3, as DNA: TGTGCCAGTAGTGTAAGGACTGGGGGGACAGCCCCGCATGAAGCTTTCTTT. Translation: CASSVRTGGTAPHEAFF.

This clone was counted a few times. The chain is built from TRBV4-1 and TRBJ1-5; 8 bases line up with TRBD1. CDR3 length equals 15 residues. The ends lost 0 bases at V and 6 bases at J; junction bases unmatched: 4. Germline assignment: CDR1 MGHRA and CDR2 YSYEKL. CDR3 sequence: CASSQDAGGVQPQHF. The CDR3 nucleotides are TGCGCCAGCAGCCAAGATGCAGGGGGCGTTCAGCCCCAGCATTTT.

In nucleotides, the CDR3 is TGCGCCAGCAGCTTAGGACTAAACAATGAGCAGTTCTTC. This sequence encodes CASSLGLNNEQFF. The chain uses TRBV5-1 and TRBJ2-1; weak D call: TRBD2 (6 bases). Germline CDR1 and CDR2: SGHRS and YFSETQ. The CDR3 runs to 13 residues. With 2 bases removed from V and 5 bases from J, the gap between germline ends came to 8 bases.

This sequence joins TRBV27 and TRBJ2-1, with D uncertain. The germline V gene has CDR1 MNHEY and CDR2 SMNVEV (reference sequence). The CDR3 sequence is 16 residues long. The ends were cut back, 6 bases at V and 2 bases at J, with 17 bases in the middle. The CDR3 here is CASSTSPRRAYNEQFF. CDR3 nucleotide sequence: TGTGCCAGCAGCACCTCCCCCCGCCGGGCCTACAATGAGCAGTTCTTC.

The V and J genes are TRBV6-5 and TRBJ1-1; TRBD1 aligns across 7 bases. This CDR3 has 14 amino acids. J was trimmed by 1 base and V by 6 bases; bases with no gene match: 5. CDR1 is MNHEY, CDR2 SVGAGI, per germline. In DNA, the CDR3 is TGTGCCAGCAGACTACAGGGGAAGAACACTGAAGCTTTCTTT. It encodes CASRLQGKNTEAFF.

This clone has only one observation. The chain joins TRBV4-2 to TRBJ2-6, with D possibly TRBD1 on 6 matching bases. CDR3 length equals 16 residues. The V gene lost 1 base and the J gene lost 2 bases, with 9 bases spanning the gap. CDR1 LGHNA and CDR2 YNFKEQ come from the germline V gene. In DNA, the CDR3 is TGTGCCAGCAGCCAAGCACAGGGCGCTGGGGCCAACGTCCTGACTTTC. The encoded protein is CASSQAQGAGANVLTF.

The chain carries TRBV13 and TRBJ1-1; D possibly corresponds to TRBD1 (5 bases). Germline V gene sequence: CDR1 PRHDT, CDR2 FYEKMQ (reference sequence). This CDR3 has 13 residues. V was pared by 5 bases and J by 6 bases, with 13 bases between. CDR3 loop: CASSSHGTPEAFF. DNA for the CDR3: TGTGCCAGCAGCAGCCACGGGACTCCTGAAGCTTTCTTT.

The rearrangement links TRBV6-5 to TRBJ1-2; no firm D call. Germline V CDR1 and CDR2: MNHEY, SVGAGI. The CDR3 has 13 residues. The V gene lost 5 bases and the J gene lost 1 base, with 8 bases spanning the gap. Written as DNA, the CDR3 is TGTGCCAGCAGTCGGACGGATAACTATGGCTACACCTTC. Protein: CASSRTDNYGYTF.

This clone was picked up one time. This chain links TRBV25-1 with TRBJ2-1; 7 bases align to TRBD2. The CDR3 totals 16 residues. Trimming removed 3 bases from V and 2 bases from J; junction bases left unmatched: 7. CDR1 is MGHDK, CDR2 SYGVNS, per germline. CDR3 residues: CASSDLGREPYNEQFF. CDR3 in DNA: TGTGCCAGCAGTGATTTGGGGCGGGAGCCCTACAATGAGCAGTTCTTC.

Comment on this clone: Sequence at one end of the junction differs from germline and may be a read error. The chain combines TRBV6-1 with TRBJ1-5; 7 bases match TRBD1. The CDR3 is 15 residues long. Per the germline V gene, CDR1 is MNHNS and CDR2 is SASEGT. CDR3 loop: CASREAGTDYQPQHF. In nucleotides, the CDR3 is TGTGCCAGCAGAGAAGCAGGGACAGATTATCAGCCCCAGCATTTT.

The gene calls are TRBV19 and TRBJ2-2, with TRBD2 matching 10 bases. This CDR3 spans 16 amino acids. Per the germline V gene, CDR1 is LNHDA and CDR2 is SQIVND (reference sequence). The V segment lost 3 bases and the J segment 6 bases; nucleotides outside the gene matches: 7. In DNA, the CDR3 is TGTGCCAGTAGTATCCCCCTCGGGACTAGCGCCGGGGAGCTGTTTTTT. Protein sequence: CASSIPLGTSAGELFF.

The gene calls are TRBV3-1 (or the pseudogene TRBV3-2) and TRBJ2-7, with 9 nucleotides matching TRBD1. This CDR3 region has 13 residues. Germline V gives CDR1 LGHDT, CDR2 YNNKEL (reference sequence). The junction had 7 bases not matched to a gene; V was cut back by 6 bases and J by 7 bases. Here the CDR3 DNA reads TGTGCCAGCAGTCCCGGGACAGGGTTAGAGCAGTACTTC. It is translated as CASSPGTGLEQYF.

The genes are TRBV3-1 (or the pseudogene TRBV3-2) and TRBJ2-3, with D hard to call. Trimming stripped 1 base from V and 4 bases from J, with 12 bases between. CDR3 length equals 15 residues. CDR1 is LGHDT and CDR2 is YNNKEL in the germline V gene (reference sequence). The CDR3: CASSQVPFAADTQYF. The CDR3 DNA is TGTGCCAGCAGCCAAGTTCCGTTCGCGGCAGATACGCAGTATTTT.

This chain connects TRBV6-5 to TRBJ2-2; D remains unclear. Trimming cost V 0 bases and J 0 bases, with 8 bases left between them. Germline V gene sequence: CDR1 MNHEY, CDR2 SVGAGI. The CDR3 covers 16 residues. Written as DNA, the CDR3 is TGTGCCAGCAGTTACTCAGGGAACGCGAACACCGGGGAGCTGTTTTTT. This sequence encodes CASSYSGNANTGELFF.

The chain combines TRBV27 with TRBJ2-7; TRBD1 matches 8 bases. Trimming removed 5 bases from V and 1 base from J; junction bases left unmatched: 4. Germline loops: CDR1 MNHEY, CDR2 SMNVEV (reference sequence). This CDR3 has 14 amino acids. CDR3 region: CASSKQGVSYEQYF. DNA for the CDR3: TGTGCCAGCAGTAAACAGGGGGTATCCTACGAGCAGTACTTC.

The chain carries TRBV3-1 (or the pseudogene TRBV3-2) and TRBJ1-2; weak D call: TRBD1 (6 bases). The germline V and J ends were trimmed by 4 bases and 1 base, with 19 bases remaining between them. CDR3 length: 17 residues. Germline values: CDR1 LGHDT, CDR2 YNNKEL (reference sequence). The chain's CDR3 is CASSRGTGYGSNYGYTF. In DNA, the CDR3 is TGTGCCAGCAGCCGTGGTACAGGGTATGGAAGTAACTATGGCTACACCTTC.

The J gene is TRBJ1-2, the V gene TRBV5-4, with TRBD1 matching 9 bases. The CDR3 length is 14 residues. J was trimmed by 5 bases and V by 2 bases; bases with no gene match: 4. CDR1 and CDR2 (germline): SGHNT, YYREEE (reference sequence). Written as DNA, the CDR3 is TGTGCCAGCAGCTTTAGGACAGGGGATTATGGCTACACCTTC. Its protein product is CASSFRTGDYGYTF. Together with reference TRBV5-4 and TRBJ1-2, the CDR3 gives the full variable domain: ETGVTQSPTHLIKTRGQQVTLRCSSQSGHNTVSWYQQALGQGPQFIFQYYREEENGRGNFPPRFSGLQFPNYSSELNVNALELDDSALYLCASSFRTGDYGYTFGSGTRLTVV.